This T cell receptor beta chain was observed in a study of blood T cell repertoires in COVID-19. Whole-study context: T cells, B-cell-depleted T cells, or PBMCs provided the cDNA or gDNA that served as material.

Data came from immunoSEQ multiplex PCR; TCRdb stores just in-frame clones and leaves some out. Of some 100,000 clones listed, just under 80% were seen once; the top ten hold less than 35%. The receptor's source is a man aged 65 to 85 with active or convalescent COVID-19. Sequencing input: peripheral blood.

CDR3 residues: CASSLGFRTGGHGPEAFF. CDR3 coding DNA: TGCGCCAGCAGCTTGGGATTCAGGACAGGGGGCCATGGCCCTGAAGCTTTCTTT. V gene TRBV5-1 combines with J gene TRBJ1-1; 11 nucleotides align to TRBD1. CDR1 is SGHRS and CDR2 is YFSETQ in the germline V gene. This CDR3 contains 18 residues. V trimming: 0 bases; J trimming: 6 bases; junction bases outside the gene matches: 13.